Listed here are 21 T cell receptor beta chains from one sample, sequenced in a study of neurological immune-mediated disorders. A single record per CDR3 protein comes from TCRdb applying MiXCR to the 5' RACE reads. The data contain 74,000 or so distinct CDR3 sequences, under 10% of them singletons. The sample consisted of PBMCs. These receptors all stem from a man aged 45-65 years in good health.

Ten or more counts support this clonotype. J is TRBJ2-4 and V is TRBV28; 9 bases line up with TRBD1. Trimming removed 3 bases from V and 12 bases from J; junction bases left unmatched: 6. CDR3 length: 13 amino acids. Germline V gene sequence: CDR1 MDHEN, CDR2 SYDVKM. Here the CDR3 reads CASSLGQGTDQYF. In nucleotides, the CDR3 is TGTGCCAGCAGTTTGGGACAGGGTACTGATCAGTACTTC.

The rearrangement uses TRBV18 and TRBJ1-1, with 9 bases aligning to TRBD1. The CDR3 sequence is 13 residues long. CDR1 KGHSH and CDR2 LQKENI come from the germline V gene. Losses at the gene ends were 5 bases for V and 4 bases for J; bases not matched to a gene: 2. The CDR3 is CASSNRGLTEAFF. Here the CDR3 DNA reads TGTGCCAGCTCAAACAGGGGGCTCACTGAAGCTTTCTTT.

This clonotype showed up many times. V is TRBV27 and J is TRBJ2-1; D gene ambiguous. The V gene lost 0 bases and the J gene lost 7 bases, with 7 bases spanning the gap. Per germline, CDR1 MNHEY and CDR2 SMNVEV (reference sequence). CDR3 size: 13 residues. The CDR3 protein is CASSLSTRNEQFF. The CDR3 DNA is TGTGCCAGCAGTTTATCTACCCGGAATGAGCAGTTCTTC.

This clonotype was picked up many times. The CDR3 here is CSAGGGSGVNEQFF. The CDR3, as DNA: TGCAGTGCTGGGGGGGGTAGCGGGGTGAATGAGCAGTTCTTC. The V and J genes are TRBV20-1 and TRBJ2-1, with TRBD2 identical over 8 bases. Germline V lookup: CDR1 DFQATT, CDR2 SNEGSKA (reference sequence). The CDR3 has 14 residues. V lost 5 bases and J lost 7; bases outside the gene matches: 10.

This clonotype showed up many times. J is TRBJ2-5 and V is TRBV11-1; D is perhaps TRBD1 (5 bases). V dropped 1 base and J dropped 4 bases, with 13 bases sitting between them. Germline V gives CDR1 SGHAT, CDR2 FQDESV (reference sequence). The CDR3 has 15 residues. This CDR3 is CASSLGLGAPETQYF. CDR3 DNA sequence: TGTGCCAGCAGCTTAGGCCTAGGGGCCCCAGAGACCCAGTACTTC.

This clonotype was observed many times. This CDR3 is CASSGTDSPFQETQYF. The CDR3 DNA sequence: TGTGCCAGCAGTGGAACGGACAGTCCCTTCCAAGAGACCCAGTACTTC. This chain connects TRBV25-1 to TRBJ2-5; possibly TRBD1 for D (6 bases). Germline CDR1 and CDR2: MGHDK and SYGVNS. With 4 bases removed from V and 1 base from J, the gap between germline ends came to 16 bases. The CDR3 length is 16 residues.

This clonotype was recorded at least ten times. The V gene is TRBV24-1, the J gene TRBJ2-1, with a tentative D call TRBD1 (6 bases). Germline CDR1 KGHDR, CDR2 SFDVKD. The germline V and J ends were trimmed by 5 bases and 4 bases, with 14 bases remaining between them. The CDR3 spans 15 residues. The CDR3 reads CATSGTGTLYNEQFF. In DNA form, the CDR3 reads TGTGCCACCAGTGGTACCGGGACACTTTACAATGAGCAGTTCTTC.

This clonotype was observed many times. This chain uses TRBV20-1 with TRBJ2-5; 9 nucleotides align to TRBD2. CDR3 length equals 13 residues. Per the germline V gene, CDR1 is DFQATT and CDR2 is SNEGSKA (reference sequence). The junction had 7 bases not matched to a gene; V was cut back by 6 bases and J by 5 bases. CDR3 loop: CSAEREVGETQYF. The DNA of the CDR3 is TGCAGTGCCGAGCGGGAGGTAGGGGAGACCCAGTACTTC.

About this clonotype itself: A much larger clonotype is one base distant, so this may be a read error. The CDR3 loop reads CASSLAPGGDTDAFF. CDR3 sequence (DNA): TGCGCCAGCAGCTTGGCCCCGGGCGGGGACACTGACGCTTTCTTT. The chain employs TRBV5-1 and TRBJ1-1, with a possible D match to TRBD1 (6 bases). This CDR3 has 15 residues. CDR1 is SGHRS and CDR2 is YFSETQ in the germline V gene.

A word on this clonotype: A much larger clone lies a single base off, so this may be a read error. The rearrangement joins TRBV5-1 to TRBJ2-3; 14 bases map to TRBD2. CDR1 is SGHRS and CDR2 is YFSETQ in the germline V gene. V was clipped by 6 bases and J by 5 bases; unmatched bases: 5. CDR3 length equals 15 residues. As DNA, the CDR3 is TGCGCCAGCATTCAGGGACTAGCGGGAGTAGATACGCAGTATTTT. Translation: CASIQGLAGVDTQYF.

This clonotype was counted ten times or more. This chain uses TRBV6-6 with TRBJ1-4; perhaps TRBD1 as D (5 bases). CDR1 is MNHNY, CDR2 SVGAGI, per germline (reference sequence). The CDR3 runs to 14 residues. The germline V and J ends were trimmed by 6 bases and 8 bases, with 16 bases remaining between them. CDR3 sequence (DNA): TGTGCCAGCAGCCTCGAGGCGGGGGGAGAAAAACTGTTTTTT. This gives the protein CASSLEAGGEKLFF.

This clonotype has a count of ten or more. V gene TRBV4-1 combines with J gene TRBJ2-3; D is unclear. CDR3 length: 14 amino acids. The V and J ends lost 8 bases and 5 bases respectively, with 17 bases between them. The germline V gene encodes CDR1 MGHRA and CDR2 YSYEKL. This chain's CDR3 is CASGGTSVRDTQYF. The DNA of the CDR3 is TGCGCCAGCGGCGGCACCTCGGTCAGAGATACGCAGTATTTT.

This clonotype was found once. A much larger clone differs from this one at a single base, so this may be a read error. The CDR3 coding sequence is TGTACCACCAGTGACCCGACAGGGGGCTATGAAAAACTGTTTTTT. This gives the protein CTTSDPTGGYEKLFF. The chain employs TRBV24-1 and TRBJ1-4; TRBD1 aligns across 10 bases. The CDR3 is made up of 15 amino acids. Looked up from germline, CDR1 is KGHDR and CDR2 is SFDVKD.

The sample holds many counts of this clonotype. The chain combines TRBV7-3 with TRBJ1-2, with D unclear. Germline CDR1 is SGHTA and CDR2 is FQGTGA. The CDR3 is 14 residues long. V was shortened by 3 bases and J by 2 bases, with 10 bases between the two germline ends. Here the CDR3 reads CASSLGQQNYGYTF. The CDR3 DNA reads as TGTGCCAGCAGCTTGGGTCAACAGAACTATGGCTACACCTTC.

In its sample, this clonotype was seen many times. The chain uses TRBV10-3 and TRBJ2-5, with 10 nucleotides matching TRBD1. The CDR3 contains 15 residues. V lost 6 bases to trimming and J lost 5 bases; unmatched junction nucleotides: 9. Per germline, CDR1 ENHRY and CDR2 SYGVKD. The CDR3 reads CAIRRGTGDGETQYF. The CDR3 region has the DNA TGTGCCATCAGGAGAGGGACAGGGGATGGGGAGACCCAGTACTTC.

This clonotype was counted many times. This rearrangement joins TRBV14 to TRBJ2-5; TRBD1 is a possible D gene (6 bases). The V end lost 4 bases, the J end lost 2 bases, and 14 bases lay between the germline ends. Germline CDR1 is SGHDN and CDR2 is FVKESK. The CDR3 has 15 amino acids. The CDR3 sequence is CASSLRTGLQETQYF. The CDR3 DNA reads TGTGCCAGCAGCCTGAGAACAGGGTTACAAGAGACCCAGTACTTC. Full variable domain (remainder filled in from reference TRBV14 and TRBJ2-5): EAGVTQFPSHSVIEKGQTVTLRCDPISGHDNLYWYRRVMGKEIKFLLHFVKESKQDESGMPNNRFLAERTGGTYSTLKVQPAELEDSGVYFCASSLRTGLQETQYFGPGTRLLVL.

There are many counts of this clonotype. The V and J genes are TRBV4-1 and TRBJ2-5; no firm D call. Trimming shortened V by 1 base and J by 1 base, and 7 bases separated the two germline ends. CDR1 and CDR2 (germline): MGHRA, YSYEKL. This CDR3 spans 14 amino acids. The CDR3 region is CASSQGGTQETQYF. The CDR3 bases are TGCGCCAGCAGCCAAGGAGGTACCCAAGAGACCCAGTACTTC.

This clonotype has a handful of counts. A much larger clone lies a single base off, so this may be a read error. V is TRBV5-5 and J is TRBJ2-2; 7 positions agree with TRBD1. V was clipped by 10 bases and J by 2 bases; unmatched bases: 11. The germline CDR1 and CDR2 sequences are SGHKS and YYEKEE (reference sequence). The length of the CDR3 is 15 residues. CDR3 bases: TGTGCCCCTACCGTGGGGGACAGTAACACCGGGGAGCTGTTTTTT. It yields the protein CAPTVGDSNTGELFF.

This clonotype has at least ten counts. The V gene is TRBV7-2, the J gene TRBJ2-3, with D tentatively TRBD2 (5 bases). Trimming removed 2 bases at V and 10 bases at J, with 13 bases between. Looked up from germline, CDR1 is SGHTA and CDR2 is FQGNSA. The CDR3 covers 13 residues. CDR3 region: CASSLLPGSAQYF. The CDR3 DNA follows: TGTGCCAGCAGCTTATTGCCGGGGTCGGCGCAGTATTTT.

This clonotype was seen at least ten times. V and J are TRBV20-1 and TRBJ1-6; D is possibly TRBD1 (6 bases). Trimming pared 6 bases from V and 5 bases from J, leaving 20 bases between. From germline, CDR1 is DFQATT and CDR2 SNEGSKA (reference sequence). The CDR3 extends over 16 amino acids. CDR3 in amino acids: CSAGRGGTMDNSPLHF. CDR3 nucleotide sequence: TGCAGTGCGGGCCGCGGGGGGACAATGGATAATTCACCCCTCCACTTT.

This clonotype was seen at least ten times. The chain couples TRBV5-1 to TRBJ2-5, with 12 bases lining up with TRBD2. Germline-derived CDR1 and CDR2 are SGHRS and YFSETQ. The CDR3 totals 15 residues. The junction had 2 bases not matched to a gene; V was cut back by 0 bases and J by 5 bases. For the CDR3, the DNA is TGCGCCAGCAGCTTGGGACTAGCGGGAGTTGAGACCCAGTACTTC. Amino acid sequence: CASSLGLAGVETQYF.